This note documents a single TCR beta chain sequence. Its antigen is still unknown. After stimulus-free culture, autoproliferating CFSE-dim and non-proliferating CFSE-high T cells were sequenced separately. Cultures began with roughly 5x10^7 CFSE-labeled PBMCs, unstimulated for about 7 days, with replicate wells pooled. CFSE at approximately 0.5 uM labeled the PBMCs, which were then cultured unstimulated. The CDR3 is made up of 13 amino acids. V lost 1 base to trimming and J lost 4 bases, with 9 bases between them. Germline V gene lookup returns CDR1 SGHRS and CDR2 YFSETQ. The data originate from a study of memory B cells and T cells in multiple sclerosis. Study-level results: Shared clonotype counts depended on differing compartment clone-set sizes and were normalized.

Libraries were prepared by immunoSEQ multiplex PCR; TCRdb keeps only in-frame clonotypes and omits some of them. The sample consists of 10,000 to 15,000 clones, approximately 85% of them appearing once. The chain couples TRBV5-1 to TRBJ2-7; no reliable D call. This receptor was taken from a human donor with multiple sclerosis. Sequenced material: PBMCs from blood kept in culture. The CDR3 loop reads CASSLSQTYEQYF. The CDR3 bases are TGCGCCAGCAGCTTGTCCCAGACTTACGAGCAGTACTTC.